This T cell receptor beta chain is drawn from a study of shared clonotypes between healthy human individuals. The wider study: Plates per donor: three CD4 naive, three CD4 memory, two CD8 naive, one CD8 memory.

Each sorted subset replicate got 200 ng genomic DNA, roughly 27,000 genomes. The method was immunoSEQ multiplex PCR; TCRdb's version includes in-frame clones alone and lacks a portion of them. The sample lists about 1 million clones, under 80% occurring once. The CDR3 sequence is 14 residues long. The germline gives CDR1 MNHEY, CDR2 SMNVEV (reference sequence). Turning to this clone: Relative to the germline gene, one junction end is altered; a read error may explain this.

The clonotype was recovered from a man between 18 and 35 years old in good health. The V call is TRBV27, the J call TRBJ2-3, with D possibly TRBD1 on 6 matching bases. Material for sequencing was memory CD4+ T cells sorted from blood. Subset described: CD45RA-negative fraction. The CDR3 spells CASSMTGLTDAQYF. The CDR3 DNA reads as TGTGCCAGCAGTATGACAGGCCTCACAGATGCGCAGTATTTT.